This T cell receptor beta chain was observed in a study of shared clonotypes between healthy human individuals. Study-level background: Each donor's CD8 memory used one plate, CD8 naive two, each CD4 subset three.

V lost 0 bases, J lost 3 bases, and 13 bases lay in between. The CDR3 is 15 residues long. In germline, CDR1 is SGDLS, CDR2 YYNGEE. The naive CD8 fraction comprised CD45RO-negative cells positively selected for CCR7 and excluded terminally differentiated effector memory CD45RA+ cells. The assay was run at deep level. Clones were read by immunoSEQ multiplex PCR, and TCRdb kept only the in-frame ones, dropping some. The table lists about 2 million clones, over 85% of them singletons, with roughly 1% in the top ten. The material sequenced was naive CD8+ T cells sorted from blood. This TCR derives from a man between 18 and 29 years old in good health. The chain uses TRBV9 and TRBJ2-7; D is perhaps TRBD2 (7 bases). DNA for the CDR3: TGTGCCAGCAGCGTAGGCGGGGGCATACACTACGAGCAGTACTTC. It specifies CASSVGGGIHYEQYF.